Below, 32 T cell receptor beta chains from the same sample are listed, as sequenced in a study of blood T cell repertoires in COVID-19. Sequencing was performed with immunoSEQ multiplex PCR; in TCRdb, only in-frame clones are kept and a portion is missing. The table includes around 150,000 clones, approximately 88% detected once. Sequencing was performed on peripheral blood. These receptors all come from a man between 60 and 70 years old with active or convalescent COVID-19.

The CDR3 DNA reads as TGTGCCAGCAGCCAGATGGGGACAGGGGTGTTAGGGGCCAACGTCCTGACTTTC. It codes for CASSQMGTGVLGANVLTF. The genes are TRBV11-2 and TRBJ2-6; 10 bases agree with TRBD1. Trimming took 5 bases from V and 4 from J; bases not matched to a gene: 11. Germline V gene lookup returns CDR1 SGHAT and CDR2 FQNNGV. This CDR3 is 18 amino acids long.

J is TRBJ1-6 and V is TRBV4-1; D is possibly TRBD1 (5 bases). The germline V gene encodes CDR1 MGHRA and CDR2 YSYEKL. Trimming left V 0 bases short and J 7 bases short, with 10 bases between. The CDR3 length is 15 residues. Written as DNA, the CDR3 is TGCGCCAGCAGCCAAGAGGGGCGGAGAAATTCACCCCTCCACTTT. Residues: CASSQEGRRNSPLHF.

The V gene is TRBV14, the J gene TRBJ2-5; 7 nucleotides match TRBD1. The CDR3 contains 14 residues. CDR1 is SGHDN, CDR2 FVKESK, per germline. With 3 bases clipped from V and 2 bases from J, the junction kept 3 bases outside the gene matches. In DNA, the CDR3 is TGTGCCAGCAGCCAGGACAGGCTGCAAGAGACCCAGTACTTC. Amino acids: CASSQDRLQETQYF.

This rearrangement joins TRBV6-5 to TRBJ1-5; D may be TRBD1 (5 bases). Per germline, CDR1 MNHEY and CDR2 SVGAGI. With 6 bases removed from V and 6 bases from J, the gap between germline ends came to 15 bases. The CDR3 extends over 14 amino acids. Written as DNA, the CDR3 is TGTGCCAGCAGGGGGCAGGGTAGCGGTCAGCCCCAGCATTTT. This translates into CASRGQGSGQPQHF.

This chain links TRBV15 with TRBJ2-7; the D is unclear. Trimming took off 4 bases at V and 4 bases at J, with 5 bases between the two ends. This CDR3 is 11 amino acids long. Germline V CDR1 and CDR2: LNHNV, YYDKDF (reference sequence). CDR3 protein: CATSNRYEQYF. In DNA form, the CDR3 reads TGTGCCACCAGCAACAGATACGAGCAGTACTTC.

This chain uses TRBV6-2 or TRBV6-3 with TRBJ1-2; D is perhaps TRBD1 (5 bases). Germline loops: CDR1 MNHEY, CDR2 SVGEGT. V was trimmed by 2 bases and J by 4 bases, leaving 8 bases between them. CDR3 size: 13 residues. CDR3 loop: CASSYRGVYGYTF. The DNA of the CDR3 is TGTGCCAGCAGTTACAGGGGTGTCTATGGCTACACCTTC.

This clone was detected only a few times. The V call is TRBV30, the J call TRBJ1-3; D is unresolved. Trimming removed 3 bases at V and 0 bases at J, with 15 bases between. This CDR3 spans 16 amino acids. Germline loops: CDR1 GTSNPN, CDR2 SVGIG (reference sequence). CDR3 residues: CAWRPRDIGSGNTIYF. The CDR3, as DNA: TGTGCCTGGAGGCCACGAGACATCGGCTCTGGAAACACCATATATTTT.

The CDR3: CASSSFVSGELFF. The CDR3 DNA sequence: TGTGCCAGCAGCTCCTTCGTTTCCGGGGAGCTGTTTTTT. J is TRBJ2-2 and V is TRBV7-2, with D uncertain. The CDR3 runs 13 residues. V lost 4 bases and J lost 6, with 9 bases in between. The germline V gene encodes CDR1 SGHTA and CDR2 FQGNSA.

The chain employs TRBV2 and TRBJ2-5; a possible D gene is TRBD1 (6 bases). CDR3 length equals 15 residues. Trimming cost V 2 bases and J 5 bases, with 15 bases left between them. Germline V CDR1 and CDR2: SNHLY, FYNNEI. The CDR3 coding sequence is TGTGCCAGCAGTGAAAGGGCAGGGGTTTGGGAGACCCAGTACTTC. Translating gives CASSERAGVWETQYF.

The chain recombines TRBV5-6 with TRBJ1-4, with D unclear. CDR3 length: 17 residues. Germline V gene sequence: CDR1 SGHDT, CDR2 YYEEEE. The V end lost 3 bases, the J end lost 0 bases, and 15 bases lay between the germline ends. The CDR3 DNA sequence: TGTGCCAGCAGCTCGAGGGCTACGCCAGCAACTAATGAAAAACTGTTTTTT. Its protein is CASSSRATPATNEKLFF.

This clone was observed a single time. The CDR3 reads CASSYRGQTQYF. For the CDR3, the DNA is TGTGCCAGCAGTTACAGGGGCCAGACCCAGTACTTC. V gene TRBV6-5 combines with J gene TRBJ2-5, with a weak D call TRBD1 (5 bases). With 2 bases removed from V and 6 bases from J, the gap between germline ends came to 7 bases. The CDR3 extends over 12 amino acids. Germline loops: CDR1 MNHEY, CDR2 SVGAGI.

The chain recombines TRBV18 with TRBJ2-3; TRBD2 aligns across 8 bases. CDR1 is KGHSH, CDR2 LQKENI, per germline. The V segment lost 4 bases and the J segment 5 bases; nucleotides outside the gene matches: 14. The CDR3 spans 17 residues. In nucleotides, the CDR3 is TGTGCCAGCTCACAGTCCTGGACTAGCCGGAGGGAAGATACGCAGTATTTT. It yields the protein CASSQSWTSRREDTQYF.

The CDR3 sequence is CASSGVGGNEQFF. The CDR3 DNA is TGTGCCAGCAGTGGGGTCGGGGGCAATGAGCAGTTCTTC. The chain uses TRBV2 and TRBJ2-1; maybe TRBD2 (6 bases). The CDR3 totals 13 residues. The germline V gene has CDR1 SNHLY and CDR2 FYNNEI. Trimming took off 4 bases at V and 6 bases at J, with 10 bases between the two ends.

The chain recombines TRBV7-8 with TRBJ2-7, with TRBD1 matching over 8 bases. This CDR3 is built from 16 residues. Germline CDR1 is SGHVS and CDR2 is FQNEAQ. V was pared by 4 bases and J by 2 bases, with 10 bases of the junction left unmatched. The CDR3 reads CASSWKPGQGTYEQYF. CDR3 in DNA: TGTGCCAGCAGCTGGAAACCCGGACAGGGCACCTACGAGCAGTACTTC.

The chain has TRBV18 and TRBJ1-1; no clear D. The germline V and J ends were trimmed by 4 bases and 4 bases, with 10 bases remaining between them. Germline CDR1 KGHSH, CDR2 LQKENI. The CDR3 is made up of 13 amino acids. The CDR3 nucleotides read TGTGCCAGCTCACGAGGGTTGGGCACTGAAGCTTTCTTT. Protein product: CASSRGLGTEAFF.

The chain employs TRBV7-6 and TRBJ2-7; 7 bases line up with TRBD1. Germline V gene data show CDR1 as SGHVS and CDR2 as FNYEAQ. The CDR3 totals 15 residues. V lost 0 bases and J lost 0; bases outside the gene matches: 2. CDR3 protein: CASSLATGVSYEQYF. The CDR3 DNA reads as TGTGCCAGCAGCTTAGCCACAGGGGTCTCCTACGAGCAGTACTTC.

Details on this clone: A junction boundary mismatches the germline segment, possibly from a read error. The rearrangement joins TRBV7-7 to TRBJ2-1; D gene ambiguous. Germline V gene sequence: CDR1 SSHAT, CDR2 FNYEAQ (reference sequence). The CDR3 spans 13 residues. The CDR3 loop reads CASSRDFDNEQFF. CDR3 bases: TGTGCTAGCAGCCGTGACTTCGACAATGAGCAGTTCTTC.

DNA of the CDR3: TGTGCCAGCAGTTCCTCTGATAGGGGCAATGAAAAACTGTTTTTT. It translates to CASSSSDRGNEKLFF. V gene TRBV28 combines with J gene TRBJ1-4; TRBD1 might be the D (5 bases). V lost 4 bases and J 5 bases, leaving 14 bases between the germline ends. Per the germline V gene, CDR1 is MDHEN and CDR2 is SYDVKM. The CDR3 runs to 15 residues.

The V call is TRBV11-2, the J call TRBJ2-1; TRBD1 is a possible D gene (5 bases). V lost 5 bases and J 10 bases, leaving 12 bases between the germline ends. Germline CDR1 and CDR2: SGHAT and FQNNGV. This CDR3 has 12 residues. The CDR3 is CASSTLTVEQFF. CDR3 nucleotides: TGTGCCAGCAGCACTCTGACAGTAGAGCAGTTCTTC.

V is TRBV7-9 and J is TRBJ2-1; 13 nucleotides agree with TRBD2. Looked up from germline, CDR1 is SEHNR and CDR2 is FQNEAQ (reference sequence). The J segment lost 6 bases and the V segment lost 5 bases, leaving 4 bases of the junction unmatched. CDR3 length equals 15 residues. This CDR3 is CASSTRTSGSNEQFF. The CDR3 region has the DNA TGTGCCAGCAGCACCCGGACTAGCGGGAGCAATGAGCAGTTCTTC.

The V call is TRBV10-3, the J call TRBJ1-3; TRBD1 aligns across 7 bases. J gave up 4 bases and V 6 bases, and 9 bases lay outside the gene matches. This CDR3 comprises 15 residues. Germline V lookup: CDR1 ENHRY, CDR2 SYGVKD. Here the CDR3 reads CAIRQAGDRGNTIYF. CDR3 nucleotide sequence: TGTGCCATCAGGCAGGCCGGGGACAGAGGAAACACCATATATTTT.

This chain joins TRBV15 and TRBJ2-7; 12 nucleotides agree with TRBD1. Germline-derived CDR1 and CDR2 are LNHNV and YYDKDF (reference sequence). After removal of 6 bases from V and 5 bases from J, the junction contained 14 bases not matched to a gene. CDR3 length: 17 residues. This CDR3 reads CATRPLGTGGPLDEQYF. CDR3 DNA: TGTGCCACCAGACCCCTGGGGACAGGGGGCCCATTGGACGAGCAGTACTTC.

This clone was picked up a small number of times. The rearrangement joins TRBV6-5 to TRBJ1-2; 8 bases are a match to TRBD1. V lost 0 bases, J lost 5 bases, and 5 bases stayed unmatched. Per germline, CDR1 MNHEY and CDR2 SVGAGI. CDR3 size: 15 residues. The DNA of the CDR3 is TGTGCCAGCAGTTACTCGACACAGGGGGTTTATGGCTACACCTTC. Protein: CASSYSTQGVYGYTF.

This clone has just a few counts. V and J are TRBV6-2 or TRBV6-3 and TRBJ1-5, with 9 bases that match TRBD1. V lost 4 bases and J lost 7; bases outside the gene matches: 5. The CDR3 loop spans 14 amino acids. CDR1 and CDR2 (germline): MNHEY, SVGEGT. The CDR3 nucleotides are TGTGCCAGCAGTTCACAGGGGGCTGACCAGCCCCAGCATTTT. It specifies CASSSQGADQPQHF.

The chain links TRBV28 to TRBJ1-1, with a tentative D call TRBD1 (5 bases). V lost 6 bases and J lost 5, with 19 bases in between. Germline CDR1 MDHEN, CDR2 SYDVKM. The CDR3 runs 15 residues. CDR3 residues: CASRMGGAGITEAFF. Here the CDR3 DNA reads TGTGCCAGCAGAATGGGAGGGGCGGGAATAACTGAAGCTTTCTTT.

J is TRBJ2-1 and V is TRBV3-1 (or the pseudogene TRBV3-2), with a tentative D call TRBD2 (5 bases). Germline-derived CDR1 and CDR2 are LGHDT and YNNKEL (reference sequence). Deletions cut 0 bases from V and 6 bases from J, with 6 bases between. The CDR3 totals 13 residues. This CDR3 reads CASSQEGGNEQFF. The CDR3 nucleotides are TGTGCCAGCAGCCAAGAAGGAGGCAATGAGCAGTTCTTC.

The chain employs TRBV28 and TRBJ1-5, with D perhaps matching TRBD1 (6 bases). V lost 5 bases and J lost 6, with 20 bases in between. The CDR3 is 16 residues long. Germline V gene sequence: CDR1 MDHEN, CDR2 SYDVKM. In DNA form, the CDR3 reads TGTGCCAGCAGTCCCAACCTAAACAGGGTAGGTCAGCCCCAGCATTTT. Encoded protein: CASSPNLNRVGQPQHF.

This chain uses TRBV4-3 with TRBJ2-7; the D gene is possibly TRBD2 (5 bases). V was trimmed by 0 bases and J by 6 bases, leaving 15 bases between them. The CDR3 is made up of 15 amino acids. The germline gives CDR1 LGHNA, CDR2 YSLEER. DNA for the CDR3: TGCGCCAGCAGCCAAGATTGGAGTCCGGCGGGCGAGCAGTACTTC. Amino acid sequence: CASSQDWSPAGEQYF.

This chain connects TRBV9 to TRBJ2-2, with 11 positions matching TRBD2. There are 16 residues in the CDR3. Trimming took 1 base from V and 1 from J; bases not matched to a gene: 0. CDR1 is SGDLS and CDR2 is YYNGEE in the germline V gene. The CDR3 is CASSVTSGRNTGELFF. CDR3 DNA: TGTGCCAGCAGCGTAACTAGCGGGAGGAACACCGGGGAGCTGTTTTTT.

This chain links TRBV12-5 with TRBJ1-2; D ambiguous. The CDR3 is 15 residues long. The germline CDR1 and CDR2 sequences are LGHNT and FRNRAP. V was clipped by 6 bases and J by 6 bases, with 20 bases between them. CDR3 region: CASGAGTGRDDGYTF. The CDR3 bases are TGTGCTAGTGGGGCTGGAACGGGGAGAGACGATGGCTACACCTTC.

This chain connects TRBV11-3 to TRBJ2-1, with a weak D call TRBD2 (6 bases). Germline assignment: CDR1 SGHNT and CDR2 YENEEA. The CDR3 is made up of 13 amino acids. Trimming shortened V by 5 bases and J by 4 bases, and 9 bases separated the two germline ends. CDR3 DNA sequence: TGTGCCAGCAGCCTGGGACTGTACAATGAGCAGTTCTTC. Translated: CASSLGLYNEQFF.

The chain carries TRBV27 and TRBJ2-7; 13 nucleotides agree with TRBD2. The CDR3 loop spans 14 amino acids. Per germline, CDR1 MNHEY and CDR2 SMNVEV (reference sequence). The trim removed 2 bases at V and 9 bases at J, leaving 4 bases unmatched. The CDR3 region has the DNA TGTGCCAGCAGTTTAGGGACTAGCGGGATCGGGCAGTACTTC. It specifies CASSLGTSGIGQYF.